These T cell receptor beta chains were read from a single sample in a study of T-cell memory formation after mild COVID-19. TCRdb ran MiXCR on the 5' RACE reads and lists one entry per CDR3 protein. The sample comprises hundreds of thousands of distinct CDR3 sequences, roughly 22% of which are singletons, and approximately 12% rests with the top ten. The sequenced sample consisted of PBMCs or a T cell subset sorted from them (not recorded which). Receptors were obtained from an adult woman who had mild COVID-19 (a few samples of this study predate the infection). Cell type and time point are not known. Each CDR3 is given with its conserved first and last residue. The D gene is left open where the match is weak. Only some rows state a clone size, as once, few, many or a class for expanded clones.

clone_size	v_call	d_call	j_call	cdr3_aa	cdr3_nt
.	TRBV5-4	TRBD1	TRBJ1-2	CASSSPQGAGHGYTF	TGTGCCAGCAGCTCCCCACAGGGGGCAGGTCATGGCTACACCTTC
.	TRBV4-1	TRBD2	TRBJ2-3	CASSRGGVTDTQYF	TGCGCCAGCAGCCGCGGGGGAGTCACAGATACGCAGTATTTT
.	TRBV12-3/TRBV12-4	TRBD1	TRBJ2-5	CASNSQGEDTQYF	TGTGCCAGCAACTCCCAGGGGGAAGATACCCAGTACTTC
few	TRBV4-3	.	TRBJ2-7	CASSQVLWLKTYEQYF	TGCGCCAGCAGCCAAGTGCTGTGGCTGAAAACCTACGAGCAGTACTTC
.	TRBV5-1	.	TRBJ2-3	CASSSGGGLTTDTQYF	TGCGCCAGCAGCTCGGGAGGGGGCCTCACCACAGATACGCAGTATTTT
.	TRBV10-3	.	TRBJ1-2	CAISGRQNYGYTF	TGTGCCATCAGTGGGCGACAGAACTATGGCTACACCTTC
few	TRBV2	TRBD1	TRBJ1-2	CASRASRGFNYGYTF	TGTGCCAGCAGAGCATCCAGGGGGTTCAACTATGGCTACACCTTC
.	TRBV20-1	TRBD1	TRBJ2-5	CSARTGSWYQETQYF	TGCAGTGCTAGGACAGGGTCATGGTACCAAGAGACCCAGTACTTC
.	TRBV9	TRBD1	TRBJ2-7	CASSVWGQGAYEQYF	TGTGCCAGCAGCGTATGGGGACAGGGGGCTTACGAGCAGTACTTC
.	TRBV12-3/TRBV12-4	TRBD1	TRBJ2-7	CASSLTGSFYEQYF	TGTGCCAGCAGTTTGACAGGGTCCTTCTACGAGCAGTACTTC
few	TRBV2	.	TRBJ1-3	CASSETRTDGNTIYF	TGTGCCAGCAGTGAGACCAGGACGGACGGAAACACCATATATTTT
few	TRBV7-2	.	TRBJ2-7	CASSLRTMPSYEQYF	TGTGCCAGCAGCTTAAGGACTATGCCCTCCTACGAGCAGTACTTC
.	TRBV28	.	TRBJ2-1	CASKGAGGSRNEQFF	TGTGCCAGCAAGGGGGCTGGGGGGTCTCGGAATGAGCAGTTCTTC
few	TRBV9	TRBD1	TRBJ2-7	CASSVVGQGDHEQYF	TGTGCCAGCAGCGTAGTGGGACAGGGTGACCACGAGCAGTACTTC
.	TRBV7-7	.	TRBJ1-4	CASSATALKGEKLFF	TGTGCCAGCAGCGCGACAGCATTGAAGGGAGAAAAACTGTTTTTT
.	TRBV6-4	.	TRBJ2-1	CASKQGALDNEQFF	TGTGCCAGCAAACAGGGCGCTTTAGACAATGAGCAGTTCTTC
few	TRBV3-1	.	TRBJ1-3	CASSTHGRIHSGNTIYF	TGTGCCAGCAGCACCCACGGACGAATCCACTCTGGAAACACCATATATTTT
many	TRBV20-1	.	TRBJ2-7	CSARVRGSYEQYF	TGCAGTGCTAGAGTCAGGGGATCCTACGAGCAGTACTTC
.	TRBV4-2	TRBD1	TRBJ2-7	CASSQEGLRDRFGTYEQYF	TGTGCCAGCAGCCAAGAAGGCCTCCGGGACAGGTTTGGGACCTACGAGCAGTACTTC
few	TRBV9	.	TRBJ1-6	CASSVLWRTAENSPLHF	TGTGCCAGCAGCGTATTATGGAGGACCGCGGAAAATTCACCCCTCCACTTT
few	TRBV4-1	TRBD2	TRBJ2-3	CASSQRPLAATDTQYF	TGCGCCAGCAGCCAAAGGCCTCTAGCGGCCACAGATACGCAGTATTTT
.	TRBV20-1	.	TRBJ2-5	CSARRQGLKETQYF	TGCAGTGCTAGACGGCAGGGGCTCAAAGAGACCCAGTACTTC
.	TRBV18	.	TRBJ2-1	CASSLLHNSDNEQFF	TGTGCCAGCTCGTTGCTTCACAATTCCGACAATGAGCAGTTCTTC
.	TRBV3-1	.	TRBJ1-4	CASSQPGRRNEKLFF	TGTGCCAGCAGCCAACCCGGGAGAAGGAATGAAAAACTGTTTTTT
few	TRBV12-3/TRBV12-4	TRBD1	TRBJ2-2	CASSPRTGLTGELFF	TGTGCCAGCAGTCCCCGGACAGGGCTCACCGGGGAGCTGTTTTTT
.	TRBV11-2	.	TRBJ2-1	CASTHLVSLNEQFF	TGTGCCAGCACCCACCTTGTCTCTCTCAATGAGCAGTTCTTC
.	TRBV6-5	.	TRBJ2-7	CASSYSIAGAHEQYF	TGTGCCAGCAGTTACTCGATTGCGGGGGCCCACGAGCAGTACTTC
few	TRBV5-1	TRBD1	TRBJ2-3	CASSPTGVSADTQYF	TGCGCCAGCAGCCCCACAGGGGTGAGCGCAGATACGCAGTATTTT
few	TRBV18	TRBD2	TRBJ2-1	CASSGLADWNNEQFF	TGTGCCAGCTCGGGACTAGCGGATTGGAACAATGAGCAGTTCTTC
few	TRBV7-9	.	TRBJ2-7	CASSPPWAGEEQYF	TGTGCCAGCAGCCCTCCATGGGCAGGGGAAGAGCAGTACTTC
.	TRBV3-1	TRBD1	TRBJ2-7	CASSHTGTGLYEQYF	TGTGCCAGCAGCCACACCGGGACAGGGCTCTACGAGCAGTACTTC
many	TRBV7-3	TRBD1	TRBJ2-1	CASSLMTGTGFNEQFF	TGTGCCAGCAGCCTCATGACCGGGACAGGGTTCAATGAGCAGTTCTTC
few	TRBV2	.	TRBJ2-5	CASRLDQEETQYF	TGTGCCAGCAGGCTCGACCAGGAAGAGACCCAGTACTTC
few	TRBV2	.	TRBJ1-1	CASSRTNEAFF	TGTGCCAGCAGCCGGACAAATGAAGCTTTCTTT
.	TRBV7-9	TRBD1	TRBJ1-1	CASSRDRSRTEAFF	TGTGCCAGCAGCCGGGACAGAAGCAGGACTGAAGCTTTCTTT
.	TRBV6-2/TRBV6-3	.	TRBJ2-7	CASRPPSGQPYF	TGTGCCAGCAGGCCGCCGTCCGGACAGCCCTACTTC
few	TRBV9	TRBD2	TRBJ2-1	CASSASGGRNEQFF	TGTGCCAGCAGCGCCAGCGGGGGGAGGAATGAGCAGTTCTTC
.	TRBV7-2	.	TRBJ2-7	CASSLLSGRAEQYF	TGTGCCAGCAGCTTATTGTCCGGGCGAGCCGAGCAGTACTTC
.	TRBV20-1	.	TRBJ2-1	CSARRSGADEQFF	TGCAGTGCTAGGAGGAGCGGAGCGGATGAGCAGTTCTTC
.	TRBV12-3/TRBV12-4	.	TRBJ2-3	CASSLELGRTDTQYF	TGTGCCAGCAGTTTAGAGTTAGGACGCACAGATACGCAGTATTTT
few	TRBV7-9	.	TRBJ2-1	CASSHGQGQFF	TGTGCCAGCAGCCACGGACAAGGGCAGTTCTTC
.	TRBV6-2/TRBV6-3	.	TRBJ2-1	CASSYTSQGGEQFF	TGTGCCAGCAGTTACACATCACAGGGAGGGGAGCAGTTCTTC
few	TRBV12-3/TRBV12-4	.	TRBJ1-6	CASSTRHNSPLHF	TGTGCCAGCAGTACTCGACATAATTCACCCCTCCACTTT
few	TRBV5-1	TRBD2	TRBJ2-1	CASSTGNTSGRKEQFF	TGCGCCAGCAGTACGGGGAACACTAGCGGGAGGAAGGAGCAGTTCTTC
.	TRBV6-5	.	TRBJ2-5	CASSYLRLPEAETQYF	TGTGCCAGCAGTTACTTGCGACTCCCGGAGGCCGAGACCCAGTACTTC
few	TRBV3-1	.	TRBJ2-5	CASVLRAKETQYF	TGTGCCAGCGTTCTCAGGGCCAAAGAGACCCAGTACTTC
few	TRBV12-3/TRBV12-4	.	TRBJ2-5	CASSYQKGETQYF	TGTGCCAGCAGTTACCAAAAGGGAGAGACCCAGTACTTC
.	TRBV2	TRBD1	TRBJ1-5	CASRRTGQTSNQPQHF	TGTGCCAGCCGACGAACGGGACAGACTAGCAATCAGCCCCAGCATTTT
.	TRBV27	.	TRBJ1-2	CASSSRQEITYGYTF	TGTGCCAGCAGTTCCCGACAGGAGATCACCTATGGCTACACCTTC
few	TRBV12-3/TRBV12-4	.	TRBJ2-7	CASSFGDLSSYEQYF	TGTGCCAGCAGTTTCGGGGATTTGAGCTCCTACGAGCAGTACTTC
few	TRBV12-3/TRBV12-4	.	TRBJ1-5	CASSYSGGNQPQHF	TGTGCCAGCAGTTACTCCGGAGGGAATCAGCCCCAGCATTTT
many	TRBV5-1	TRBD2	TRBJ2-7	CASKTTASGSNYEQYF	TGCGCCAGCAAAACGACAGCTAGCGGGAGTAATTACGAGCAGTACTTC